The T cell receptor (beta chain) described here comes from a study of T cell repertoires in cytomegalovirus infection. About the research overall: Public TCR beta signatures provided an indication of both CMV infection and a matching HLA type. Study-wide findings and caveats: Identification of carriers of CMV plus the relevant HLA was performed using cumulative public TCR beta family frequency. In two of eight donors, the top clonotype was HLA-C-restricted CMV-specific.

With respect to this clonotype: Its antigen is currently unknown.

TCRdb redid the calling of the reads with MiXCR, one entry per CDR3 protein. The sample lists 200,000 or so distinct CDR3 sequences, 28% seen once, with roughly 32% in the top ten. The CDR3 length is 18 residues. Germline V gives CDR1 MNHEY, CDR2 SVGEGT. The V gene end was trimmed by 3 bases and the J gene end by 6 bases; junction bases not matched to a gene: 15. The sample comprised PBMCs. This sequence originates from a human donor in good health (CMV status not recorded). Some clones in this sample may be carry-over from other donors' samples. The chain uses TRBV6-2 or TRBV6-3 and TRBJ2-1; TRBD2 aligns across 9 bases. The CDR3 here is CASSYNVRLAGSTNEQFF. In nucleotides, the CDR3 is TGTGCCAGCAGTTATAATGTCCGGCTAGCGGGAAGTACCAATGAGCAGTTCTTC.